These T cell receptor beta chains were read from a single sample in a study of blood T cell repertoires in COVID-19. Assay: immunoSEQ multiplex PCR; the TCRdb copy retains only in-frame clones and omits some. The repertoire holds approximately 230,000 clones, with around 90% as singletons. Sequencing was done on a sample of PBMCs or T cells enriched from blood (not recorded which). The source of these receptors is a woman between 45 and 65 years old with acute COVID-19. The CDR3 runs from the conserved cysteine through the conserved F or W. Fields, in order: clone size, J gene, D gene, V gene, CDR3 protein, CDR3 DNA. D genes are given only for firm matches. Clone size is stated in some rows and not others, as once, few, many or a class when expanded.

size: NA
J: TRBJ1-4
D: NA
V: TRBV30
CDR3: CAWSVTGIRQKLFF
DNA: TGTGCCTGGAGTGTTACAGGGATTCGCCAAAAACTGTTTTTT

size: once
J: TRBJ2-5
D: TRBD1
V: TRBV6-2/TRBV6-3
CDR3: CASSLGQGGGETQYF
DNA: TGTGCCAGCAGCCTCGGACAGGGCGGTGGGGAGACCCAGTACTTC

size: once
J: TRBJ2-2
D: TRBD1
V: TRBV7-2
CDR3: CASSGQGNTGELFF
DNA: TGTGCCAGCAGCGGACAGGGAAACACCGGGGAGCTGTTTTTT

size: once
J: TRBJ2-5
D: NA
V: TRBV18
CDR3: CASSPDSQETQYF
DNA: TGTGCCAGCTCACCGGACAGTCAAGAGACCCAGTACTTC

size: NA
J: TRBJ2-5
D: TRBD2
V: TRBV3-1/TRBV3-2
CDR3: CASRRLAGGEETQYF
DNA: TGTGCCAGCAGACGACTAGCGGGAGGGGAAGAGACCCAGTACTTC

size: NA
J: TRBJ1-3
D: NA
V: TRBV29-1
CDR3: CSVARSGHSSGNTIYF
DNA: TGCAGCGTGGCGCGCTCAGGACATTCATCTGGAAACACCATATATTTT

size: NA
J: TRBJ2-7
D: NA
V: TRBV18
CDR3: CASSPGVGQNYEQYF
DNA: TGTGCCAGCTCACCTGGGGTTGGACAGAACTACGAGCAGTACTTC

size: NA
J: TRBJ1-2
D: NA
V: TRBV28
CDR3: CASSPPQDYGYTF
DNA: TGTGCCAGCAGTCCCCCCCAGGACTATGGCTACACCTTC

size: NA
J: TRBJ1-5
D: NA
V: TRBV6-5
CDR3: CASSYSARDNQPQHF
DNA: TGTGCCAGCAGTTACTCGGCCAGGGACAATCAGCCCCAGCATTTT

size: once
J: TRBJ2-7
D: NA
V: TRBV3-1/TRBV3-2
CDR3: CASSKLQGTYEQYF
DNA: TGTGCCAGCAGCAAATTACAGGGTACCTACGAGCAGTACTTC

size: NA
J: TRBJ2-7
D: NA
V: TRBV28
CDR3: CASSPWTPATDF
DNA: TGTGCCAGCAGTCCGTGGACACCCGCTACGGACTTC

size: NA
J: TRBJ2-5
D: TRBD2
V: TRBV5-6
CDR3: CASSPTLLAGEETQYF
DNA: TGTGCCAGCAGCCCTACCCTACTAGCGGGAGAAGAGACCCAGTACTTC

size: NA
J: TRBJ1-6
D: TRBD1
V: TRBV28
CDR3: CASSFKMTGVYNSPLHF
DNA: TGTGCCAGCAGTTTTAAAATGACAGGGGTCTATAATTCACCCCTCCACTTT

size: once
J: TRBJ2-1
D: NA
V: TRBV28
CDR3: CASRIHGSFSYNEQFF
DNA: TGTGCCAGCAGAATCCACGGGTCCTTCTCCTACAATGAGCAGTTCTTC

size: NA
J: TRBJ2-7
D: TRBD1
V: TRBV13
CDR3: CASSLGGWDSSLYEQYF
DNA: TGTGCCAGCAGCTTAGGCGGTTGGGACAGCAGCCTCTACGAGCAGTACTTC

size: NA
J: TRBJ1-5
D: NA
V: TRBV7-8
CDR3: CASSLAAPGPQHF
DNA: TGTGCCAGCAGCTTAGCCGCGCCGGGGCCCCAGCATTTT

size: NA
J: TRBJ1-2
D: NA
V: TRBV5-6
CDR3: CASSLGGNGYTF
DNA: TGTGCCAGCAGCTTAGGGGGAAACGGCTACACCTTC

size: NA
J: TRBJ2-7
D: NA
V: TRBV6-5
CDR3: CASSYSKQAYYEQYF
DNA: TGTGCCAGCAGTTACTCGAAACAGGCTTACTACGAGCAGTACTTC

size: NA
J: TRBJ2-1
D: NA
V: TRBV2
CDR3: CASSEGPVPEQFF
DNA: TGTGCCAGCAGTGAAGGTCCTGTTCCCGAGCAGTTCTTC